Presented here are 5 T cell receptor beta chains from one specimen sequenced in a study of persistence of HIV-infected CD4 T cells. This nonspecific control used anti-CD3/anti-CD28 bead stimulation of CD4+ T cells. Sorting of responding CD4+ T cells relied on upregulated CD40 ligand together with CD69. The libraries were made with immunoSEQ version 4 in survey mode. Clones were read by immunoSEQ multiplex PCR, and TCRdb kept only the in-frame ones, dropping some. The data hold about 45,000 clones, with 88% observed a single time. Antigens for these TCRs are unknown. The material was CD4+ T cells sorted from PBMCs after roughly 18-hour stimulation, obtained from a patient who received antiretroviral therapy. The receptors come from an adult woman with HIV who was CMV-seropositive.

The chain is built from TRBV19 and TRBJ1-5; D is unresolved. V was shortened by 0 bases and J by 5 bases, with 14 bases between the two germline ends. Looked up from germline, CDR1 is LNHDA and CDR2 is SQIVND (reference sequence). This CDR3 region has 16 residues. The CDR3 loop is CASSIDPRQYHQPQHF. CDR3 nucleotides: TGTGCCAGTAGTATAGATCCTCGGCAGTATCATCAGCCCCAGCATTTT.

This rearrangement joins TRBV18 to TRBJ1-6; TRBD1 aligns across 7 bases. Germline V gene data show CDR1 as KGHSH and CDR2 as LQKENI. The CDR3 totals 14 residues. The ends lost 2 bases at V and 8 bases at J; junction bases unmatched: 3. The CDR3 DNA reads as TGTGCCAGCTCACCAAAGGGGGCGGATTCACCCCTCCACTTT. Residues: CASSPKGADSPLHF. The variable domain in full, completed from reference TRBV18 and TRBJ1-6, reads NAGVMQNPRHLVRRRGQEARLRCSPMKGHSHVYWYRQLPEEGLKFMVYLQKENIIDESGMPKERFSAEFPKEGPSILRIQQVVRGDSAAYFCASSPKGADSPLHFGNGTRLTVT.

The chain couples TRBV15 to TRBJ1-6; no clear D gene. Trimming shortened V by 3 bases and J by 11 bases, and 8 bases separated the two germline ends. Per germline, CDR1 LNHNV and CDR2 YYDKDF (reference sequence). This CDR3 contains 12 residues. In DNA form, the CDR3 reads TGTGCCACCAGCAGGGATAGAGCACCCCTCCACTTT. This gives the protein CATSRDRAPLHF.

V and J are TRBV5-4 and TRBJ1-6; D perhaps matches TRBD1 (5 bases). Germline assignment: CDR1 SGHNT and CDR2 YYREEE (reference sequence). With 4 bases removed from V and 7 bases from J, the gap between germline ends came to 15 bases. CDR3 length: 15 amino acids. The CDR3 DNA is TGTGCCAGCAGCGATCGCAGGGTCCCCAATTCACCCCTCCACTTT. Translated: CASSDRRVPNSPLHF.

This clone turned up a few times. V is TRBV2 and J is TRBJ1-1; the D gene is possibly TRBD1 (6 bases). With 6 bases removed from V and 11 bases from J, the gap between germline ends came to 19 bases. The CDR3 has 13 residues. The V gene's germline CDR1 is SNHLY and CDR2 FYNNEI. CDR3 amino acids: CASRADSQGVAFF. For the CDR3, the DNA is TGTGCCAGCAGGGCAGATTCACAGGGAGTGGCTTTCTTT. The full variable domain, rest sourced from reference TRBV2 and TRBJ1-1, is EPEVTQTPSHQVTQMGQEVILRCVPISNHLYFYWYRQILGQKVEFLVSFYNNEISEKSEIFDDQFSVERPDGSNFTLKIRSTKLEDSAMYFCASRADSQGVAFFGQGTRLTVV.